The present T cell receptor (beta chain) was sequenced within a study of Graves' ophthalmopathy and Graves' hyperthyroidism. As diagnostic evidence, clinical symptoms, serum thyroxine, TRAb, thyroid ultrasound and orbital computed tomography were relied upon. The CDR3 is made up of 17 amino acids. Germline loops: CDR1 ENHRY, CDR2 SYGVKD. The sequenced template was RNA, covering the TCR beta CDR3 region. The first round was an RT-PCR with HTBI primers, and the second round was a multiplex PCR. TCRdb independently ran MiXCR on the multiplex PCR reads; one entry per CDR3 protein. There are approximately 700,000 distinct CDR3 sequences in the sample; roughly 40% occur only once, and 40% to 45% lies in the top ten. In regard to this clonotype: Antigen unknown. At one end the junction does not follow the germline gene, possibly because of a read error.

Study observations and caveats: With 70.59% sensitivity and approximately 73% specificity, the model predicted ophthalmopathy progression.

The sequencing sample was made of peripheral blood. The V call is TRBV10-3, the J call TRBJ2-7; 10 nucleotides agree with TRBD2. This TCR was sampled from an adult man with Graves' ophthalmopathy. CDR3 sequence: CASSPEGELAGAYEQYF. CDR3 sequence (DNA): TGTGCCAGCAGTCCCGAGGGCGAGCTAGCGGGAGCCTACGAGCAGTACTTC.